These 17 T cell receptor beta chains were sequenced from one sample in a study of shared clonotypes between healthy human individuals. The table came from immunoSEQ multiplex PCR; TCRdb's copy has only in-frame clones and leaves some out. The table shows millions of clones, with about 92% occurring only once. Sequenced sample: naive CD4+ T cells sorted from blood. Described subset: CD45RA+ positively selected. These receptors were obtained from a man in his late teens or twenties in good health.

The chain is built from TRBV18 and TRBJ1-4; TRBD1 matches 9 bases. Germline CDR1 reads KGHSH; CDR2 reads LQKENI. This CDR3 is built from 14 residues. Trimming removed 6 bases from V and 8 bases from J; junction bases left unmatched: 7. The CDR3: CASSLGTGNEKLFF. Here the CDR3 DNA reads TGTGCCAGCTCCCTCGGGACAGGGAACGAAAAACTGTTTTTT.

To note about this clone: In the same sample, other DNA sequences code for this CDR3. The chain combines TRBV18 with TRBJ2-5; D not resolved. Trimming removed 3 bases at V and 4 bases at J, with 6 bases between. The CDR3 sequence is 12 residues long. CDR1 is KGHSH and CDR2 is LQKENI in the germline V gene. The CDR3 DNA follows: TGTGCCAGCTCACCGTCGGTAGAGACCCAGTACTTC. Translation gives CASSPSVETQYF.

The gene calls are TRBV11-2 and TRBJ2-1, with 8 positions matching TRBD1. Per the germline V gene, CDR1 is SGHAT and CDR2 is FQNNGV. This CDR3 contains 13 residues. J lost 10 bases, V lost 4 bases, and 6 bases had no gene match. The CDR3 protein is CASSSGQGREQFF. The CDR3 bases are TGTGCCAGCAGCTCTGGACAGGGTAGGGAGCAGTTCTTC.

The genes are TRBV11-3 and TRBJ2-7; D is perhaps TRBD1 (6 bases). CDR3 length: 12 amino acids. V gave up 0 bases and J gave up 13 bases, with 13 bases separating them. The germline V gene has CDR1 SGHNT and CDR2 YENEEA. The CDR3 here is CASSLEGGGLYF. The DNA of the CDR3 is TGTGCCAGCAGCTTAGAAGGTGGGGGCCTCTACTTC.

The V call is TRBV10-3, the J call TRBJ1-6; no clear D. Germline V gives CDR1 ENHRY, CDR2 SYGVKD. This CDR3 is 13 amino acids long. V lost 5 bases to trimming and J lost 9 bases, with 11 bases between them. This CDR3 reads CAISLGVPSPLHF. The CDR3 bases are TGTGCCATCAGTCTCGGGGTTCCTTCACCCCTCCACTTT.

The rearrangement uses TRBV6-6 and TRBJ1-4; the D gene is possibly TRBD1 (5 bases). CDR1 MNHNY and CDR2 SVGAGI come from the germline V gene (reference sequence). V gave up 7 bases and J gave up 8 bases, with 14 bases separating them. The CDR3 has 13 residues. The CDR3 DNA sequence: TGTGCCAGCATGAGGCAGGGAGGGGAAAAACTGTTTTTT. It is translated as CASMRQGGEKLFF.

The chain carries TRBV29-1 and TRBJ2-2; D ambiguous. Germline V gene sequence: CDR1 SQVTM, CDR2 ANQGSEA. V was cut by 2 bases and J by 3 bases, with 7 bases left in between. The CDR3 loop spans 13 amino acids. The CDR3 is CSVEPSYTGELFF. Written as DNA, the CDR3 is TGCAGCGTTGAACCCAGCTACACCGGGGAGCTGTTTTTT.

The V and J genes are TRBV6-6 and TRBJ2-7; TRBD1 might be the D (5 bases). This CDR3 contains 15 residues. V dropped 6 bases and J dropped 3 bases, with 18 bases sitting between them. Germline loops: CDR1 MNHNY, CDR2 SVGAGI (reference sequence). The CDR3, as DNA: TGTGCCAGCAGCCAACCATGGCAGGGCCGCTACGAGCAGTACTTC. This sequence encodes CASSQPWQGRYEQYF.

The rearrangement joins TRBV19 to TRBJ1-6, with D uncertain. Germline-derived CDR1 and CDR2 are LNHDA and SQIVND (reference sequence). The CDR3 loop spans 16 amino acids. Trimming pared 4 bases from V and 0 bases from J, leaving 10 bases between. The CDR3 nucleotides read TGTGCCAGTAGTACTGTCTTTAGCTCCTATAATTCACCCCTCCACTTT. Its translation is CASSTVFSSYNSPLHF.

V and J are TRBV18 and TRBJ1-4; unclear D gene. The CDR3 totals 13 residues. V dropped 3 bases and J dropped 5 bases, with 7 bases sitting between them. Germline CDR1 is KGHSH and CDR2 is LQKENI. The CDR3 region is CASSPSANEKLFF. CDR3 DNA sequence: TGTGCCAGCTCACCTTCTGCGAATGAAAAACTGTTTTTT. The full variable domain, in which reference TRBV18 and TRBJ1-4 provide the parts outside the CDR3, is NAGVMQNPRHLVRRRGQEARLRCSPMKGHSHVYWYRQLPEEGLKFMVYLQKENIIDESGMPKERFSAEFPKEGPSILRIQQVVRGDSAAYFCASSPSANEKLFFGSGTQLSVL.

The V call is TRBV5-1, the J call TRBJ2-1, with 9 positions matching TRBD2. CDR3 length: 14 residues. V was clipped by 2 bases and J by 11 bases; unmatched bases: 8. Germline V lookup: CDR1 SGHRS, CDR2 YFSETQ. This chain's CDR3 is CASSFALAGEKQFF. In nucleotides, the CDR3 is TGCGCCAGCAGCTTTGCACTAGCGGGCGAGAAGCAGTTCTTC. Using reference TRBV5-1 and TRBJ2-1 for the parts outside the CDR3, the full variable domain is KAGVTQTPRYLIKTRGQQVTLSCSPISGHRSVSWYQQTPGQGLQFLFEYFSETQRNKGNFPGRFSGRQFSNSRSEMNVSTLELGDSALYLCASSFALAGEKQFFGPGTRLTVL.

This sequence joins TRBV5-4 and TRBJ2-7; perhaps TRBD1 as D (6 bases). Germline V lookup: CDR1 SGHNT, CDR2 YYREEE (reference sequence). CDR3 length: 15 amino acids. V lost 1 base and J 0 bases, leaving 11 bases between the germline ends. This chain's CDR3 is CASSLSGTTSYEQYF. The CDR3 nucleotides are TGTGCCAGCAGCTTGTCCGGGACAACCTCCTACGAGCAGTACTTC.

The chain couples TRBV5-1 to TRBJ2-3; 7 nucleotides agree with TRBD2. This CDR3 has 15 amino acids. Looked up from germline, CDR1 is SGHRS and CDR2 is YFSETQ. V shed 1 base and J 2 bases; nucleotides not matched to a gene: 4. CDR3 residues: CASSLPSGVTDTQYF. The CDR3 DNA follows: TGCGCCAGCAGCTTGCCTAGCGGCGTCACAGATACGCAGTATTTT.

The chain couples TRBV4-1 to TRBJ2-5; a possible D gene is TRBD1 (6 bases). This CDR3 is built from 15 residues. Trimming removed 4 bases from V and 5 bases from J, with 17 bases in between. Germline V gene sequence: CDR1 MGHRA, CDR2 YSYEKL. Written as DNA, the CDR3 is TGCGCCAGCAGCCCCCCTGACAGTCAGGGGGAGACCCAGTACTTC. As protein: CASSPPDSQGETQYF.

The chain employs TRBV4-2 and TRBJ2-5; weak D call: TRBD1 (6 bases). Germline loops: CDR1 LGHNA, CDR2 YNFKEQ. This CDR3 has 13 residues. Trimming took off 4 bases at V and 4 bases at J, with 10 bases between the two ends. DNA for the CDR3: TGTGCCAGCAGCCGTGAAGGGGGAGAGACCCAGTACTTC. Translated, it gives CASSREGGETQYF.

This clone was recorded only once. This rearrangement joins TRBV11-2 to TRBJ1-1, with TRBD1 matching 9 bases. Germline trimming cut 4 bases from V and 4 bases from J; bases unmatched to any gene: 4. The CDR3 loop spans 14 amino acids. CDR1 and CDR2 (germline): SGHAT, FQNNGV. The CDR3 DNA sequence: TGTGCCAGCAGCTCTCAACAGGGGGCCACTGAAGCTTTCTTT. It is translated as CASSSQQGATEAFF.

The chain recombines TRBV5-6 with TRBJ2-3; 7 nucleotides align to TRBD2. The CDR3 totals 13 residues. With 5 bases clipped from V and 3 bases from J, the junction kept 3 bases outside the gene matches. Germline CDR1 SGHDT, CDR2 YYEEEE. The CDR3 reads CASRVGGTDTQYF. Here the CDR3 DNA reads TGTGCCAGCAGGGTGGGGGGGACAGATACGCAGTATTTT. The whole variable domain, filled in from reference TRBV5-6 and TRBJ2-3, reads DAGVTQSPTHLIKTRGQQVTLRCSPKSGHDTVSWYQQALGQGPQFIFQYYEEEERQRGNFPDRFSGHQFPNYSSELNVNALLLGDSALYLCASRVGGTDTQYFGPGTRLTVL.